Listed below are T cell receptor beta chains from one sample, sequenced in a study of blood T cell repertoires in COVID-19. The method was immunoSEQ multiplex PCR; TCRdb's version includes in-frame clones alone and lacks a portion of them. The data contain roughly 150,000 clones, around 79% of them singletons. The source material was peripheral blood. The receptors were gathered from a woman in her sixties or seventies with COVID-19, enrolled during active disease. Each CDR3 is given with its conserved first and last residue. The order of the fields is D gene, V gene, J gene, clone size, CDR3 protein, CDR3 DNA. A D gene is named only where the DNA matches it firmly. A clone size is listed for some rows: how often the clone was seen (once, few, many), or a class if it is expanded.

D gene: TRBD1
V gene: TRBV6-5
J gene: TRBJ1-2
clone size: -
CDR3 protein: CASGGQDKNGYTF
CDR3 DNA: TGTGCCAGCGGAGGACAGGATAAGAATGGCTACACCTTC

D gene: -
V gene: TRBV29-1
J gene: TRBJ2-7
clone size: -
CDR3 protein: CSAPLVWTAPYEQYF
CDR3 DNA: TGCAGCGCTCCTCTAGTGTGGACAGCCCCCTACGAGCAGTACTTC

D gene: -
V gene: TRBV5-1
J gene: TRBJ1-2
clone size: -
CDR3 protein: CASSPVEAVYGYTF
CDR3 DNA: TGCGCCAGCAGCCCCGTTGAAGCTGTCTATGGCTACACCTTC

D gene: TRBD2
V gene: TRBV11-3
J gene: TRBJ2-5
clone size: -
CDR3 protein: CASSQSSGGTQETQYF
CDR3 DNA: TGTGCCAGCAGCCAATCTAGCGGGGGGACACAAGAGACCCAGTACTTC

D gene: TRBD1
V gene: TRBV11-1
J gene: TRBJ2-3
clone size: -
CDR3 protein: CASRQGLWDTDTQYF
CDR3 DNA: TGTGCCAGCAGACAGGGGCTTTGGGACACAGATACGCAGTATTTT

D gene: -
V gene: TRBV3-1/TRBV3-2
J gene: TRBJ1-2
clone size: -
CDR3 protein: CASSQGENYGYTF
CDR3 DNA: TGTGCCAGCAGCCAAGGTGAGAACTATGGCTACACCTTC

D gene: -
V gene: TRBV4-3
J gene: TRBJ2-3
clone size: -
CDR3 protein: CASSQVGGPSTQYF
CDR3 DNA: TGCGCCAGCAGCCAAGTTGGGGGCCCTAGTACGCAGTATTTT

D gene: TRBD2
V gene: TRBV4-3
J gene: TRBJ2-1
clone size: -
CDR3 protein: CASSLYSPSSGRAGRDEQFF
CDR3 DNA: TGCGCCAGCAGCCTATACTCCCCGTCTAGCGGGAGGGCCGGGCGGGATGAGCAGTTCTTC

D gene: TRBD1
V gene: TRBV19
J gene: TRBJ1-2
clone size: -
CDR3 protein: CASSMVQQGFGYTF
CDR3 DNA: TGTGCCAGTAGTATGGTACAACAGGGGTTCGGCTACACCTTC

D gene: -
V gene: TRBV6-2/TRBV6-3
J gene: TRBJ1-5
clone size: -
CDR3 protein: CASSYNRYQPQHF
CDR3 DNA: TGTGCCAGCAGTTACAACAGGTATCAGCCCCAGCATTTT

D gene: TRBD1
V gene: TRBV5-1
J gene: TRBJ2-5
clone size: -
CDR3 protein: CASSSRTGGETQYF
CDR3 DNA: TGCGCCAGCAGCTCTCGGACAGGGGGAGAGACCCAGTACTTC

D gene: -
V gene: TRBV30
J gene: TRBJ2-5
clone size: -
CDR3 protein: CAWSVHRVKQETQYF
CDR3 DNA: TGTGCCTGGAGTGTACACAGGGTCAAGCAAGAGACCCAGTACTTC

D gene: TRBD1
V gene: TRBV7-2
J gene: TRBJ2-3
clone size: -
CDR3 protein: CASSLVTGGADTQYF
CDR3 DNA: TGTGCCAGCAGCTTAGTGACAGGGGGGGCAGATACGCAGTATTTT

D gene: -
V gene: TRBV10-2
J gene: TRBJ1-1
clone size: -
CDR3 protein: CASSPRSTEAFF
CDR3 DNA: TGCGCCAGCAGTCCCAGGTCCACTGAAGCTTTCTTT

D gene: -
V gene: TRBV11-2
J gene: TRBJ2-1
clone size: -
CDR3 protein: CASSLQRLDGEQFF
CDR3 DNA: TGTGCCAGCAGCTTACAGAGACTAGACGGTGAGCAGTTCTTC

D gene: -
V gene: TRBV5-1
J gene: TRBJ1-4
clone size: -
CDR3 protein: CASSLVGGAVDEKLFF
CDR3 DNA: TGCGCCAGCAGCTTGGTAGGGGGGGCCGTGGATGAAAAACTGTTTTTT

D gene: TRBD2
V gene: TRBV5-1
J gene: TRBJ2-1
clone size: -
CDR3 protein: CASSSPGSGIFHNEQFF
CDR3 DNA: TGCGCCAGCAGCTCGCCTGGTAGCGGGATTTTTCACAATGAGCAGTTCTTC

D gene: TRBD2
V gene: TRBV28
J gene: TRBJ2-5
clone size: once
CDR3 protein: CNPISPSGREETQYF
CDR3 DNA: TGCAACCCGATTTCCCCTAGCGGGAGGGAAGAGACCCAGTACTTC

D gene: TRBD2
V gene: TRBV6-5
J gene: TRBJ2-1
clone size: -
CDR3 protein: CASGPAGISYNEQFF
CDR3 DNA: TGTGCCAGCGGGCCAGCGGGAATCTCCTACAATGAGCAGTTCTTC

D gene: -
V gene: TRBV29-1
J gene: TRBJ1-1
clone size: -
CDR3 protein: CAGRTAEAFF
CDR3 DNA: TGCGCCGGACGGACAGCTGAAGCTTTCTTT

D gene: -
V gene: TRBV28
J gene: TRBJ2-5
clone size: many
CDR3 protein: CASSPLGAETQYF
CDR3 DNA: TGTGCCAGCAGTCCCTTAGGGGCAGAGACCCAGTACTTC

D gene: -
V gene: TRBV4-2
J gene: TRBJ2-2
clone size: -
CDR3 protein: CASSQEWLVNTGELFF
CDR3 DNA: TGTGCCAGCAGCCAAGAGTGGCTGGTGAACACCGGGGAGCTGTTTTTT

D gene: -
V gene: TRBV10-3
J gene: TRBJ1-6
clone size: -
CDR3 protein: CAISVSNNSPLHF
CDR3 DNA: TGTGCCATCAGTGTGAGCAATAATTCACCCCTCCACTTT

D gene: -
V gene: TRBV5-5
J gene: TRBJ1-4
clone size: -
CDR3 protein: CASSPMGGNEKLFF
CDR3 DNA: TGTGCCAGCAGCCCGATGGGGGGGAATGAAAAACTGTTTTTT

D gene: -
V gene: TRBV7-6
J gene: TRBJ2-7
clone size: once
CDR3 protein: CASSQLGGDHSSEQYF
CDR3 DNA: TGTGCCAGCAGCCAACTTGGAGGGGATCATAGCAGCGAGCAGTACTTC

D gene: -
V gene: TRBV7-3
J gene: TRBJ1-5
clone size: once
CDR3 protein: CASSFHRHSNQPQHF
CDR3 DNA: TGTGCCAGCAGCTTTCACAGGCATAGCAATCAGCCCCAGCATTTT

D gene: -
V gene: TRBV14
J gene: TRBJ2-5
clone size: -
CDR3 protein: CASSQGARSETQYF
CDR3 DNA: TGTGCCAGCAGCCAGGGGGCTCGATCGGAGACCCAGTACTTC

D gene: -
V gene: TRBV11-2
J gene: TRBJ2-7
clone size: -
CDR3 protein: CASSLDRGSYEQYF
CDR3 DNA: TGTGCCAGCAGCTTAGATAGGGGCTCCTACGAGCAGTACTTC

D gene: -
V gene: TRBV19
J gene: TRBJ1-5
clone size: -
CDR3 protein: CASSGLEAARGAQHF
CDR3 DNA: TGTGCCAGTAGCGGACTCGAGGCAGCCCGAGGAGCCCAGCATTTT

D gene: TRBD1
V gene: TRBV10-3
J gene: TRBJ2-7
clone size: -
CDR3 protein: CATTTGGAYEQYF
CDR3 DNA: TGTGCCACAACGACAGGGGGGGCCTACGAGCAGTACTTC

D gene: TRBD2
V gene: TRBV9
J gene: TRBJ2-3
clone size: -
CDR3 protein: CASSPDRFRTSGTDTQYF
CDR3 DNA: TGTGCCAGCAGCCCTGACCGGTTTCGGACTAGCGGCACAGATACGCAGTATTTT

D gene: -
V gene: TRBV4-2
J gene: TRBJ2-5
clone size: medium-sized
CDR3 protein: CASSQDLGRLGETQYF
CDR3 DNA: TGTGCCAGCAGCCAAGACCTAGGTAGGCTGGGTGAGACCCAGTACTTC

D gene: -
V gene: TRBV21-1
J gene: TRBJ2-5
clone size: once
CDR3 protein: CAPKPYRARETQYF
CDR3 DNA: TGTGCCCCCAAACCCTACAGGGCTCGAGAGACCCAGTACTTC

D gene: TRBD1
V gene: TRBV11-1
J gene: TRBJ2-3
clone size: once
CDR3 protein: CASSWARGSGDTQYF
CDR3 DNA: TGTGCCAGCAGCTGGGCCAGGGGGTCTGGAGATACGCAGTATTTT

D gene: TRBD2
V gene: TRBV7-9
J gene: TRBJ2-7
clone size: -
CDR3 protein: CASSTSGRNYEQYF
CDR3 DNA: TGTGCCAGTTCTACTAGCGGGAGGAACTACGAGCAGTACTTC

D gene: TRBD1
V gene: TRBV6-5
J gene: TRBJ2-2
clone size: -
CDR3 protein: CASSLQGANTGELFF
CDR3 DNA: TGTGCCAGCAGCCTACAGGGGGCGAACACCGGGGAGCTGTTTTTT

D gene: -
V gene: TRBV7-2
J gene: TRBJ2-7
clone size: -
CDR3 protein: CASSLVAGSYEQYF
CDR3 DNA: TGTGCCAGCAGCTTAGTGGCGGGATCATACGAGCAGTACTTC

D gene: TRBD1
V gene: TRBV28
J gene: TRBJ1-3
clone size: -
CDR3 protein: CASTSGQGRGNTIYF
CDR3 DNA: TGTGCCAGCACCTCGGGACAGGGGAGAGGAAACACCATATATTTT

D gene: TRBD2
V gene: TRBV7-8
J gene: TRBJ2-1
clone size: few
CDR3 protein: CASSFMTSGGYNEQFF
CDR3 DNA: TGTGCCAGCAGCTTTATGACTAGCGGGGGTTACAATGAGCAGTTCTTC

D gene: -
V gene: TRBV5-1
J gene: TRBJ1-6
clone size: -
CDR3 protein: CASSLDPQTGNSPLHF
CDR3 DNA: TGCGCCAGCAGCTTGGACCCTCAAACAGGGAATTCACCCCTCCACTTT

D gene: -
V gene: TRBV6-5
J gene: TRBJ1-5
clone size: -
CDR3 protein: CASRPRENQPQHF
CDR3 DNA: TGTGCCAGCCGCCCACGCGAGAATCAGCCCCAGCATTTT

D gene: TRBD1
V gene: TRBV3-1/TRBV3-2
J gene: TRBJ1-6
clone size: -
CDR3 protein: CASSQDRGSSSPLHF
CDR3 DNA: TGTGCCAGCAGCCAGGACAGGGGTTCAAGTTCACCCCTCCACTTT